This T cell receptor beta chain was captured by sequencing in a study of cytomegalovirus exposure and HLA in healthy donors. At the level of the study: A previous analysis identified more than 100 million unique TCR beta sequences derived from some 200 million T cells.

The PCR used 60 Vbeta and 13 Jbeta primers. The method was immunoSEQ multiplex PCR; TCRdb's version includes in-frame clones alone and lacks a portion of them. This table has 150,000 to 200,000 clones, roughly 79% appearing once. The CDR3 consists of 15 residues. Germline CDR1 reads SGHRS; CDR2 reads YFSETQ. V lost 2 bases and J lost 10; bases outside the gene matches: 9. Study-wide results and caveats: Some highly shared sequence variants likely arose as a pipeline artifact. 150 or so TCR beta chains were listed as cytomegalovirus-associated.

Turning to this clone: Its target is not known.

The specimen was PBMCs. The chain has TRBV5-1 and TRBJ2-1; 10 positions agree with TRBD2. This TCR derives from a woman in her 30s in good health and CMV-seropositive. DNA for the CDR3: TGCGCCAGCAGCTTCTCCAGCGGGGGGGCCGGGGAGCAGTTCTTC. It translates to CASSFSSGGAGEQFF.